A single TCR beta chain is shown here with its context. The run of the v3.0 immunoSEQ assay was at survey level. A target of about 35,000-55,000 T-cell genomes per sample was set for sequencing. Generated by immunoSEQ multiplex PCR, the TCRdb table keeps only in-frame clones and is missing some. The sample lists about 20,000 clones, 82% occurring once. This entry comes from a study of long-term antiretroviral therapy in people with HIV. Two or more post-ART PBMC samples, plus at least one pre-ART sample, were available for each donor. V was clipped by 5 bases and J by 9 bases; unmatched bases: 9. The germline V gene has CDR1 LNHDA and CDR2 SQIVND (reference sequence). This CDR3 spans 14 amino acids.

V is TRBV19 and J is TRBJ2-1, with 8 bases aligning to TRBD2. Specimen: unsorted PBMCs, collected less than 2.5 years after starting antiretroviral therapy. The source is a man in his forties or fifties with HIV. Here the CDR3 DNA reads TGTGCCAGTAGTCGGGACGGGAGGGCCTCTGAGCAGTTCTTC. Translation gives CASSRDGRASEQFF.